The entry below gives a single T cell receptor (beta chain) sequence along with its context. No antigen is known for it. Healthy bone marrow donors made up the cohort. CDR3 length: 13 residues. CDR1 MNHNS and CDR2 SASEGT come from the germline V gene. V was cut by 10 bases and J by 2 bases, with 9 bases left in between. The sample is drawn from a study of cytomegalovirus exposure and HLA in healthy donors. Points from the study as a whole: It was only CMV serostatus that was available as immune exposure information. A later analysis reportedly identified an Asian-associated ancestry cluster as carrying fewer N-insertions than the 666-donor mean. With DRB1 most and HLA-C fewest, TCR association rates differed between HLA loci in a later analysis.

The PCR was carried out with 60 Vbeta primers and 13 Jbeta primers. Data came from immunoSEQ multiplex PCR; TCRdb stores just in-frame clones and leaves some out. Here the sample spans about 140,000 clones, approximately 84% being singletons. Sequencing was performed on PBMCs. The J gene is TRBJ2-6, the V gene TRBV6-1; D not certain. This receptor was obtained from a woman in her sixties in good health and CMV-seropositive. CDR3 sequence reads: CAIRVPGANVLTF. CDR3 nucleotides: TGTGCCATCCGGGTTCCTGGGGCCAACGTCCTGACTTTC.